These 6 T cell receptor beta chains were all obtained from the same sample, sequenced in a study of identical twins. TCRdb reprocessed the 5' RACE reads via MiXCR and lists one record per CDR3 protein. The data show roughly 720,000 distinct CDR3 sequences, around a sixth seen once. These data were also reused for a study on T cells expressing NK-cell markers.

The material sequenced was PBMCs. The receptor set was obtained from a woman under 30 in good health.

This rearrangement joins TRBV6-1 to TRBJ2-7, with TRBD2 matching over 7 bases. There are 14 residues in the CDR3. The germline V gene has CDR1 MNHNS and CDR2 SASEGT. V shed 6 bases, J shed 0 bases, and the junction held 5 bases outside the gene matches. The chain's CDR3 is CASSRDYPSYEQYF. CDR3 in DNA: TGTGCCAGCAGCAGGGACTATCCCTCCTACGAGCAGTACTTC.

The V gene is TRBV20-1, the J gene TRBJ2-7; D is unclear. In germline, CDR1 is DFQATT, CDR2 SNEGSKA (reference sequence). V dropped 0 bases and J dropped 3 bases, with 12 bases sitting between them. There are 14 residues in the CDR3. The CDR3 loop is CSARDYTDFYEQYF. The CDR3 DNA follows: TGCAGTGCTAGAGACTACACAGATTTCTACGAGCAGTACTTC.

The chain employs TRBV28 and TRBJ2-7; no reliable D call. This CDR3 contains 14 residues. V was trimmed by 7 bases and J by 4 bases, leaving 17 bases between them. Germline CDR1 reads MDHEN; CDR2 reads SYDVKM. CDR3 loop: CASTLVAESYEQYF. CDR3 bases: TGTGCCAGCACCTTAGTTGCCGAATCTTACGAGCAGTACTTC.

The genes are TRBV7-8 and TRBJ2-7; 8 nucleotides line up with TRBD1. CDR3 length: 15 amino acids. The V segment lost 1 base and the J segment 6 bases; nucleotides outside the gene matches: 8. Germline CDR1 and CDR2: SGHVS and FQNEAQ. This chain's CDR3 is CASSLETRTGFEQYF. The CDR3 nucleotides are TGTGCCAGCAGCTTAGAAACCCGGACAGGGTTCGAGCAGTACTTC.

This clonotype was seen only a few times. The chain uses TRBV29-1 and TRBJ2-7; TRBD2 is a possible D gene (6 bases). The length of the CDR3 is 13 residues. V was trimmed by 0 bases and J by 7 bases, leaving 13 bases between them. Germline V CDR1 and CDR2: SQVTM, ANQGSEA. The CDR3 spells CSVEDAGSREQYF. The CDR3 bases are TGCAGCGTTGAAGATGCGGGATCTCGTGAGCAGTACTTC.

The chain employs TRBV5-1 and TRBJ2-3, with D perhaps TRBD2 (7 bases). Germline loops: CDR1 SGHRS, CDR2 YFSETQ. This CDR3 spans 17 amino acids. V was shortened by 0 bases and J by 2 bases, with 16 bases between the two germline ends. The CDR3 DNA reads TGCGCCAGCAGCTTGGCCTCGGGGGGCGCTCTCACAGATACGCAGTATTTT. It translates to CASSLASGGALTDTQYF.